A single sample is the source of the 30 T cell receptor beta chains below, sequenced in a study of blood T cell repertoires in COVID-19. TCRdb's table, derived via immunoSEQ multiplex PCR, lists solely in-frame clones and lacks some. The sample shows fewer than 70,000 clones, roughly 85% of them seen only once. Material for sequencing was peripheral blood. These receptors came from an older woman with acute or convalescent COVID-19.

The chain joins TRBV12-3 or TRBV12-4 to TRBJ1-1, with D possibly matching TRBD1 (5 bases). Trimming pared 6 bases from V and 11 bases from J, leaving 16 bases between. This CDR3 has 12 amino acids. CDR3 sequence: CASSQGASGAFF. The DNA for the CDR3 is TGTGCCAGCAGCCAAGGGGCCAGTGGGGCTTTCTTT.

This chain connects TRBV5-1 to TRBJ1-1; 7 nucleotides align to TRBD1. The V and J ends lost 7 bases and 1 base, in that order; junction bases with no gene match: 10. CDR3 length: 15 amino acids. The germline CDR1 and CDR2 sequences are SGHRS and YFSETQ. The CDR3 protein is CASALGGRTNTEAFF. The CDR3 DNA follows: TGCGCCAGCGCCCTAGGGGGCAGAACGAACACTGAAGCTTTCTTT.

The V call is TRBV5-4, the J call TRBJ1-1; 9 bases fit TRBD1. The junction had 11 bases not matched to a gene; V was cut back by 4 bases and J by 1 base. Germline V lookup: CDR1 SGHNT, CDR2 YYREEE (reference sequence). The CDR3 covers 17 residues. The CDR3 coding sequence is TGTGCCAGCAGCCGCCCGGGACAGGGTCGGGGGAACACTGAAGCTTTCTTT. Protein sequence: CASSRPGQGRGNTEAFF.

This clone has just a few counts. The chain employs TRBV5-1 and TRBJ2-2; possibly TRBD2 for D (5 bases). Germline CDR1 SGHRS, CDR2 YFSETQ. The CDR3 loop spans 16 amino acids. V was clipped by 0 bases and J by 5 bases, with 14 bases between them. CDR3 sequence: CASSLESGIGTGELFF. The CDR3 DNA sequence: TGCGCCAGCAGCTTGGAGTCCGGGATAGGGACCGGGGAGCTGTTTTTT.

This sequence joins TRBV7-9 and TRBJ1-4; the D is unclear. V was cut by 5 bases and J by 0 bases, with 19 bases left in between. Germline V lookup: CDR1 SEHNR, CDR2 FQNEAQ (reference sequence). This CDR3 is built from 18 residues. CDR3 nucleotides: TGTGCCAGCAGCCCTAAAGAGGGTCACCCTTCAACTAATGAAAAACTGTTTTTT. Amino acids: CASSPKEGHPSTNEKLFF.

This clone was recorded only once. This sequence joins TRBV5-1 and TRBJ1-1, with D possibly matching TRBD1 (6 bases). V was trimmed by 7 bases and J by 0 bases, leaving 13 bases between them. Germline V gene data show CDR1 as SGHRS and CDR2 as YFSETQ. This CDR3 is 14 amino acids long. Here the CDR3 reads CASGHRDMNTEAFF. The DNA for the CDR3 is TGCGCCAGCGGACACAGGGATATGAACACTGAAGCTTTCTTT.

This chain joins TRBV3-1 (or the pseudogene TRBV3-2) and TRBJ1-5, with TRBD1 as a possible D gene (5 bases). CDR3 size: 14 residues. Trimming pared 0 bases from V and 9 bases from J, leaving 12 bases between. The germline CDR1 and CDR2 sequences are LGHDT and YNNKEL (reference sequence). The CDR3 nucleotides read TGTGCCAGCAGCCAAGATAAGGGGTTCGGGCCCCAGCATTTT. Translated, it gives CASSQDKGFGPQHF.

V and J are TRBV28 and TRBJ1-3, with 8 nucleotides matching TRBD1. V shed 5 bases and J 0 bases; nucleotides not matched to a gene: 6. From germline, CDR1 is MDHEN and CDR2 SYDVKM. CDR3 length: 16 amino acids. The CDR3 reads CASSLDRAPSGNTIYF. CDR3 nucleotides: TGTGCCAGCAGTCTGGACAGGGCTCCCTCTGGAAACACCATATATTTT.

The V call is TRBV19, the J call TRBJ1-1; a weak D match, TRBD1 (5 bases). This CDR3 region has 13 residues. Trimming took 8 bases from V and 4 from J, leaving 14 bases between them. CDR1 and CDR2 from the germline V gene are LNHDA and SQIVND (reference sequence). The CDR3 sequence: CASLFLGGTEAFF. In DNA form, the CDR3 reads TGTGCCAGTCTCTTTCTGGGGGGCACTGAAGCTTTCTTT.

V is TRBV19 and J is TRBJ2-3; 8 nucleotides align to TRBD1. The CDR3 totals 17 residues. From germline, CDR1 is LNHDA and CDR2 SQIVND (reference sequence). V lost 6 bases and J lost 1; bases outside the gene matches: 12. CDR3 bases: TGTGCCAGTAGCCCCCGGACAGGGTTCGGTGGCACAGATACGCAGTATTTT. It yields the protein CASSPRTGFGGTDTQYF.

The chain combines TRBV6-1 with TRBJ2-5, with 7 bases fitting TRBD2. Trimming at V came to 3 bases and at J to 5 bases, leaving 15 bases not matched to a gene. The CDR3 consists of 17 residues. Germline-derived CDR1 and CDR2 are MNHNS and SASEGT. The CDR3 here is CASSDGAGTLRRETQYF. The CDR3, as DNA: TGTGCCAGCAGTGACGGAGCGGGAACCCTCCGAAGGGAGACCCAGTACTTC.

The rearrangement uses TRBV5-6 and TRBJ1-3; TRBD1 aligns across 7 bases. The germline V gene has CDR1 SGHDT and CDR2 YYEEEE. Trimming cost V 4 bases and J 0 bases; bases outside gene matches: 7. The CDR3 sequence is 16 residues long. As DNA, the CDR3 is TGTGCCAGCAGCGGTTCGGGACAGCGCTCTGGAAACACCATATATTTT. The encoded protein is CASSGSGQRSGNTIYF.

The chain links TRBV24-1 to TRBJ1-5; TRBD1 agrees at 7 bases. V gave up 4 bases and J gave up 4 bases; unmatched junction bases: 6. This CDR3 comprises 15 residues. The germline CDR1 and CDR2 sequences are KGHDR and SFDVKD. This chain's CDR3 is CATSETGTANQPQHF. CDR3 nucleotide sequence: TGTGCCACCAGTGAGACCGGGACAGCGAATCAGCCCCAGCATTTT.

The rearrangement uses TRBV11-3 and TRBJ2-1, with 14 positions matching TRBD2. There are 18 residues in the CDR3. The germline V gene has CDR1 SGHNT and CDR2 YENEEA. The V gene end was trimmed by 5 bases and the J gene end by 1 base; junction bases not matched to a gene: 7. For the CDR3, the DNA is TGTGCCAGCAGCCGGGGACTAGCGGGAGACCGATCCTACAATGAGCAGTTCTTC. It is translated as CASSRGLAGDRSYNEQFF.

The chain combines TRBV14 with TRBJ1-1; D unresolved. This CDR3 spans 16 amino acids. Trimming removed 0 bases at V and 3 bases at J, with 14 bases between. CDR1 and CDR2 from the germline V gene are SGHDN and FVKESK. DNA for the CDR3: TGTGCCAGCAGCCAAGAGGTGGGCAGAGTGGACACTGAAGCTTTCTTT. Residues: CASSQEVGRVDTEAFF.

The chain recombines TRBV11-2 with TRBJ2-1, with a weak D call TRBD1 (5 bases). The germline V gene has CDR1 SGHAT and CDR2 FQNNGV. The CDR3 has 15 amino acids. V lost 2 bases and J 5 bases, leaving 13 bases between the germline ends. The CDR3: CASSLKGESDNEQFF. DNA for the CDR3: TGTGCCAGCAGCTTAAAAGGGGAAAGTGACAATGAGCAGTTCTTC.

This clone was detected only a few times. The chain carries TRBV3-1 (or the pseudogene TRBV3-2) and TRBJ1-2; 8 nucleotides match TRBD1. Unmatched junction bases numbered 1, after V lost 4 bases and J lost 3 bases. This CDR3 comprises 13 residues. Germline loops: CDR1 LGHDT, CDR2 YNNKEL (reference sequence). The CDR3 sequence: CASSPDRDYGYTF. The CDR3 region has the DNA TGTGCCAGCAGCCCGGACAGGGACTATGGCTACACCTTC.

This clone came up a few times. The rearrangement joins TRBV7-6 to TRBJ2-7; 9 nucleotides match TRBD1. The V gene end was trimmed by 5 bases and the J gene end by 1 base; junction bases not matched to a gene: 9. The CDR3 totals 16 residues. CDR1 and CDR2 from the germline V gene are SGHVS and FNYEAQ. The CDR3 sequence is CASSGYRGPSSYEQYF. Here the CDR3 DNA reads TGTGCCAGCAGCGGGTACAGGGGGCCTTCTTCCTACGAGCAGTACTTC.

The chain links TRBV18 to TRBJ2-3, with D perhaps matching TRBD1 (7 bases). This CDR3 is 14 amino acids long. Germline V gene data show CDR1 as KGHSH and CDR2 as LQKENI. The germline V and J ends were trimmed by 8 bases and 0 bases, with 12 bases remaining between them. The chain's CDR3 is CASTQGGSTDTQYF. CDR3 sequence (DNA): TGTGCCAGCACCCAGGGGGGTAGCACAGATACGCAGTATTTT.

The rearrangement joins TRBV11-2 to TRBJ2-7; 9 bases are shared with TRBD1. The CDR3 spans 14 residues. Germline V gene sequence: CDR1 SGHAT, CDR2 FQNNGV. Unmatched junction bases numbered 12, after V lost 5 bases and J lost 10 bases. For the CDR3, the DNA is TGTGCCAGCAGCACCCAGACAGGGGGATACTCACAGTACTTC. It yields the protein CASSTQTGGYSQYF.

The chain uses TRBV28 and TRBJ2-7, with TRBD1 matching over 8 bases. V dropped 5 bases and J dropped 5; count of bases not matched to a gene: 5. Germline V gene data show CDR1 as MDHEN and CDR2 as SYDVKM. The length of the CDR3 is 13 residues. The CDR3 nucleotides read TGTGCCAGCAGTGGACAGGGCACCCACGAGCAGTACTTC. Encoded protein: CASSGQGTHEQYF.

The chain combines TRBV2 with TRBJ1-6, with 7 nucleotides matching TRBD1. With V trimmed by 10 bases and J by 7 bases, 7 bases remained unmatched. Germline-derived CDR1 and CDR2 are SNHLY and FYNNEI. This CDR3 has 13 amino acids. Here the CDR3 DNA reads TGTGCCATCGGAGGGGGCGGGAATTCACCCCTCCACTTT. Its translation: CAIGGGGNSPLHF.

V and J are TRBV7-8 and TRBJ2-7, with D unresolved. This CDR3 contains 12 residues. CDR1 is SGHVS and CDR2 is FQNEAQ in the germline V gene. Trimming stripped 5 bases from V and 4 bases from J, with 9 bases between. In DNA form, the CDR3 reads TGTGCCAGCAGCCACGGGTCATACGAGCAGTACTTC. It encodes CASSHGSYEQYF.

This chain links TRBV3-1 (or the pseudogene TRBV3-2) with TRBJ1-1; the match to TRBD1 covers 7 bases. Unmatched junction bases numbered 3, after V lost 8 bases and J lost 0 bases. The CDR3 extends over 13 amino acids. The germline V gene encodes CDR1 LGHDT and CDR2 YNNKEL (reference sequence). The CDR3 DNA sequence: TGTGCCAGCGAGGGACAGATGAACACTGAAGCTTTCTTT. Protein: CASEGQMNTEAFF.

J is TRBJ1-2 and V is TRBV27, with D possibly matching TRBD1 (5 bases). The germline V gene encodes CDR1 MNHEY and CDR2 SMNVEV (reference sequence). V dropped 0 bases and J dropped 4 bases, with 12 bases sitting between them. The CDR3 contains 15 residues. CDR3 protein: CASSLSAVGGYGYTF. As DNA, the CDR3 is TGTGCCAGCAGTTTATCGGCGGTCGGGGGCTATGGCTACACCTTC.

The rearrangement links TRBV7-2 to TRBJ2-3; maybe TRBD2 (5 bases). Trimming left V 5 bases short and J 1 base short, with 13 bases between. The CDR3 runs to 15 residues. The germline CDR1 and CDR2 sequences are SGHTA and FQGNSA. The CDR3 nucleotides are TGTGCCAGCAGCCCTAGCCCGTGGGGCACAGATACGCAGTATTTT. It codes for CASSPSPWGTDTQYF.

V and J are TRBV5-1 and TRBJ2-1, with TRBD1 matching 11 bases. The CDR3 contains 14 residues. The ends lost 6 bases at V and 5 bases at J; junction bases unmatched: 4. CDR1 and CDR2 from the germline V gene are SGHRS and YFSETQ. Written as DNA, the CDR3 is TGCGCCAGCAAAGGACAGGGGGCCCACAATGAGCAGTTCTTC. Translating it yields CASKGQGAHNEQFF.

This clone showed up just once. The chain's CDR3 is CASSFGTARANYGYTF. CDR3 DNA sequence: TGTGCCAGCAGCTTCGGGACAGCTCGCGCTAACTATGGCTACACCTTC. The V call is TRBV7-8, the J call TRBJ1-2, with 7 bases matching TRBD1. V lost 3 bases to trimming and J lost 0 bases; unmatched junction nucleotides: 7. Germline V gene sequence: CDR1 SGHVS, CDR2 FQNEAQ. This CDR3 comprises 16 residues. Together with reference TRBV7-8 and TRBJ1-2, the CDR3 gives the full variable domain: GAGVSQSPRYKVAKRGQDVALRCDPISGHVSLFWYQQALGQGPEFLTYFQNEAQLDKSGLPSDRFFAERPEGSVSTLKIQRTQQEDSAVYLCASSFGTARANYGYTFGSGTRLTVV.

The V and J genes are TRBV9 and TRBJ2-1, with TRBD2 as a possible D gene (5 bases). Trimming took 10 bases from V and 7 from J, leaving 27 bases between them. The CDR3 spans 16 residues. Germline CDR1 and CDR2: SGDLS and YYNGEE. CDR3 loop: CAHGLGSTFVCNEQFF. The CDR3 nucleotides are TGTGCCCACGGACTGGGATCTACGTTCGTGTGTAATGAGCAGTTCTTC.

This chain connects TRBV2 to TRBJ1-6, with 7 bases aligning to TRBD1. The length of the CDR3 is 15 residues. Germline V gene data show CDR1 as SNHLY and CDR2 as FYNNEI. V trimming: 8 bases; J trimming: 7 bases; junction bases outside the gene matches: 11. The DNA for the CDR3 is TGTGCCAGCGGATCTTCCGGGACAGCAAATTCACCCCTCCACTTT. Translating it yields CASGSSGTANSPLHF.